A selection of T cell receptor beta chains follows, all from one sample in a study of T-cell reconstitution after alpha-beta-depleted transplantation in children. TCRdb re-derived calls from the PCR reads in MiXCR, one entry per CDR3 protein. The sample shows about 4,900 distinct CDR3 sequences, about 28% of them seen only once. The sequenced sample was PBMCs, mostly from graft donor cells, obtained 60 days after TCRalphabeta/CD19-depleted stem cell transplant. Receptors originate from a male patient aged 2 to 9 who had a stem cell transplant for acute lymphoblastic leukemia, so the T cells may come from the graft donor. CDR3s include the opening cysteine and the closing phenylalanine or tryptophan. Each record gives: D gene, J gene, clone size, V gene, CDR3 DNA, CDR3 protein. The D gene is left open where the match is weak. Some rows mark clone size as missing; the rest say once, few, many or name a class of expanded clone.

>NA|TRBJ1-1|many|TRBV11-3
TGTGCCAGCGGTTTAGGTGGGAACACTGAAGCTTTCTTT
CASGLGGNTEAFF
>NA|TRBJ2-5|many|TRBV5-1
TGCGCCAGCAGCTCGGGTCGGTACCAAGAGACCCAGTACTTC
CASSSGRYQETQYF
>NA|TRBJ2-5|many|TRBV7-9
TGTGCCAGCAGCTTAGAACTCGGGCGAGAGACCCAGTACTTC
CASSLELGRETQYF
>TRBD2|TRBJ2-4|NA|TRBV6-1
TGTGCCAGCGGACGGGGTAGCGGGAGCCCCCAGTACTTC
CASGRGSGSPQYF
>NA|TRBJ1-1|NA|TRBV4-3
TGCGCCAGCAGCCAAGGCTCTACGGACACTGAAGCTTTCTTT
CASSQGSTDTEAFF
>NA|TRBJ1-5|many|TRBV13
TGTGCCAGCAGCTTCACGGACGGCCGTGGGGGCAATCAGCCCCAGCATTTT
CASSFTDGRGGNQPQHF
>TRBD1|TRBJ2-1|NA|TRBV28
TGTGCCATGAGCAGGGACAGCTACAATGAGCAGTTCTTC
CAMSRDSYNEQFF
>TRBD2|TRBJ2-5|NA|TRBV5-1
TGCGCCAGCAGCTTCACCTCTAGCGGGCCACAAGAGACCCAGTACTTC
CASSFTSSGPQETQYF
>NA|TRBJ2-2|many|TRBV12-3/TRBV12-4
TGTGCCAGCACTGCGGAGGGAGGGGAGCTGTTTTTT
CASTAEGGELFF
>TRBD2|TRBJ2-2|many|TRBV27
TGTGCCAGCAGTCCGCAACCGGGACTAGCGGGAGGGCCCACCGGGGAGCTGTTTTTT
CASSPQPGLAGGPTGELFF
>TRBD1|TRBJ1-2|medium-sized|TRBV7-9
TGTGCCAGCGCCCGCCTAAATACCGGGACAGGGTTGGGTAAAAACTATGGCTACACCTTC
CASARLNTGTGLGKNYGYTF
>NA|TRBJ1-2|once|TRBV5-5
TGTGCCAGCAGCACCGAGAGGCTGGACTCGGAGGGGTATGGCTACACCTTC
CASSTERLDSEGYGYTF
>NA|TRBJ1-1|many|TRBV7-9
TGTGCCAGCAGCTTAGACCCAGGGTGGGCTTTCTTT
CASSLDPGWAFF
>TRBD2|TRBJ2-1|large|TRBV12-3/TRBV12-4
TGTGCCAGCAGGAGTTACGGGAGGGATGATGAGCAGTTCTTC
CASRSYGRDDEQFF
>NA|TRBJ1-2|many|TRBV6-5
TGTGCCAGCAGTTCCTATTATGGCTACACCTTC
CASSSYYGYTF
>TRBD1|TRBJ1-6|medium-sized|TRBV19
TGTGCCAGTAGCAACCCCAGGACAGGAAATTCACCCCTCCACTTT
CASSNPRTGNSPLHF
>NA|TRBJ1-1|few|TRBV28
TGTGCCAGCAGCTGGCGCGATGGGACTGAAGCTTTCTTT
CASSWRDGTEAFF
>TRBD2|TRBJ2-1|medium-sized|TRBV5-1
TGCGCCAGCAGCTTCGGACTAGCGGGAGTTTTGTACAATGAGCAGTTCTTC
CASSFGLAGVLYNEQFF
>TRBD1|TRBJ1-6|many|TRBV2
TGTGCCAGCAGCCATGACAGGGGGATGGATTCACCCCTCCACTTT
CASSHDRGMDSPLHF
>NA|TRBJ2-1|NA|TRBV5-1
TGCGCCAGCAGCTTTGATTACAATGAGCAGTTCTTC
CASSFDYNEQFF
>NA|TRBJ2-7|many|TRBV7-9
TGTGCCAGCAGTTCGACTCTCCTCCTCTCCTACGAGCAGTACTTC
CASSSTLLLSYEQYF
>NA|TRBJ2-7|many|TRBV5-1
TGCGCCAGCAGCTTGGTGTTGGGCGCCAGCTCCTACGAGCAGTACTTC
CASSLVLGASSYEQYF
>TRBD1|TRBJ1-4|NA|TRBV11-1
TGTGCCAGCAGCTTAACCCTTCCAACGACCGGGACAGAGAAATTACTGTTTTTT
CASSLTLPTTGTEKLLFF
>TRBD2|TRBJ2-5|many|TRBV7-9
TGTGCCAGCAGCTTATCAGGACTAGCGGGAGAGACCCAGTACTTC
CASSLSGLAGETQYF
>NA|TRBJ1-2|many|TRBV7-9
TGTGCCAGCAGCTCGTTCTTGCGGACGGAGGGATATGGCTACACCTTC
CASSSFLRTEGYGYTF
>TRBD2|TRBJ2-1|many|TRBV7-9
TGTGCCAGCAGCCCCCGGGCTAGCGGGGCACGGGGCTCCTACAATGAGCAGTTCTTC
CASSPRASGARGSYNEQFF
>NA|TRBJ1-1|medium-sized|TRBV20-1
TGCAGTGCTAGTCAGCAGAACACTGAAGCTTTCTTT
CSASQQNTEAFF
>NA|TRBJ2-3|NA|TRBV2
TGTGCCAGCAGCGCCGCTACTTCCCGAGATACGCAGTATTTT
CASSAATSRDTQYF
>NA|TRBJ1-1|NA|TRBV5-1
TGCGCCAGCAGCTTGGCATCGGGGTGGAGCACTGAAGCTTTCTTT
CASSLASGWSTEAFF
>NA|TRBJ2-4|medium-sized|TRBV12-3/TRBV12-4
TGTGCCAGCAGTTTAGACAGGAAAAACATTCAGTACTTC
CASSLDRKNIQYF
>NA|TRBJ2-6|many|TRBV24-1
TGTGCCACCAGTGATTATGTAGGATCTGGGGCCAACGTCCTGACTTTC
CATSDYVGSGANVLTF
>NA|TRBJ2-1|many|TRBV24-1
TGTGCCACCAGTGACCTGGACTCTCTCCACAGGGAGCAGTTCTTC
CATSDLDSLHREQFF
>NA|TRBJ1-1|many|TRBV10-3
TGTGCCATCAGTTTTCGGGGCACTGAAGCTTTCTTT
CAISFRGTEAFF
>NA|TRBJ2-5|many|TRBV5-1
TGCGCCAGCAGCTTGGAGCTCAGGGGAGAGACCCAGTACTTC
CASSLELRGETQYF
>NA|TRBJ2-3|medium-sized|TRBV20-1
TGCAGTGCTAGCCTCCTACTAGGCACAGATACGCAGTATTTT
CSASLLLGTDTQYF
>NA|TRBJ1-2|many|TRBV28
TGTGCCAGCAGTGGGGGGTATGGCTACACCTTC
CASSGGYGYTF
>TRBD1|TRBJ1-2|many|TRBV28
TGTGCCAGCAGGAACCCAACCGGGACAGGGGACGGCTACACCTTC
CASRNPTGTGDGYTF
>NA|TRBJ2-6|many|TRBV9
TGTGCCAGCAGCGCGGGGGTGGGGTCTCTATTGGGGGCCAACGTCCTGACTTTC
CASSAGVGSLLGANVLTF
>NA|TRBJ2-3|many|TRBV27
TGTGCCAGCAGTCCCTCGGCTAGCACAGATACGCAGTATTTT
CASSPSASTDTQYF
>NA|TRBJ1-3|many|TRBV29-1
TGCAGCGTTGTGAAGGACGGAAACACCATATATTTT
CSVVKDGNTIYF
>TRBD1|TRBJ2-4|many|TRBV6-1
TGTGCCAGCAGTGAATGGACAGGGGGTGTAGCCAAAAACATTCAGTACTTC
CASSEWTGGVAKNIQYF
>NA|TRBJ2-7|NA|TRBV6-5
TGTGCCAGCAGTTACTACGGGGCGGACTACGAGCAGTACTTC
CASSYYGADYEQYF
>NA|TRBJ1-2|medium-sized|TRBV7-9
TGTGCCAGCACCTTTAGTTGGGGTAGCGGCTATGGCTACACCTTC
CASTFSWGSGYGYTF
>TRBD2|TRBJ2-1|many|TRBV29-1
TGCAGCGGGGGACTAGCGGGAGGTGGGGCTTCCTACAATGAGCAGTTCTTC
CSGGLAGGGASYNEQFF
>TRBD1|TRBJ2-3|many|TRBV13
TGTGCCAGCAGCCGGGGGACAGGCCCAACAGATACGCAGTATTTT
CASSRGTGPTDTQYF
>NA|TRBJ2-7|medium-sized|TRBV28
TGTGCCAGCAGTTCGCCTAGCGTCGACGAGCAGTACTTC
CASSSPSVDEQYF
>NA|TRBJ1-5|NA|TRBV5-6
TGTGCCAGCAGCTTGGGCGGGGGGTATAGCAATCAGCCCCAGCATTTT
CASSLGGGYSNQPQHF
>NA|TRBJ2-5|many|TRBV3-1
TGTGCCAGCAGCCAAAGAGCACAAGAGACCCAGTACTTC
CASSQRAQETQYF